These 8 T cell receptor beta chains were sequenced from one sample in a study of blood T cell repertoires in COVID-19 (dated by TCRdb to 2018 to 2021). The method behind the library was the immunoSEQ multiplex PCR assay. This immuneACCESS table, as held by TCRdb, lists in-frame sequences with V and J called but not all clones. Of the missing ones, under half trace to an unresolved V gene in checked studies; the others have no known cause. This sample lists about 160,000 clones; 87% were detected once. Jointly, the top ten make up roughly 4.5% of the sample. The sample consisted of peripheral blood. The origin of the receptors is an older woman with active or convalescent COVID-19.

This clone has just a few counts. The rearrangement links TRBV7-2 to TRBJ1-6; D is perhaps TRBD1 (6 bases). Trimming removed 6 bases at V and 6 bases at J, with 12 bases between. The CDR3 runs to 14 residues. CDR1 is SGHTA and CDR2 is FQGNSA in the germline V gene. CDR3 protein: CASSNGQPNSPLHF. DNA for the CDR3: TGTGCCAGCAGTAACGGACAGCCTAATTCACCCCTCCACTTT.

The V gene is TRBV6-5, the J gene TRBJ2-3, with D maybe TRBD1 (6 bases). Trimming stripped 6 bases from V and 5 bases from J, with 12 bases between. The CDR3 loop spans 13 amino acids. Germline V gene sequence: CDR1 MNHEY, CDR2 SVGAGI. The CDR3 here is CASSQTGRDTQYF. CDR3 DNA sequence: TGTGCCAGCAGCCAGACAGGCAGAGATACGCAGTATTTT.

The chain employs TRBV7-2 and TRBJ1-1; TRBD1 aligns across 7 bases. The CDR3 has 15 residues. Germline CDR1 and CDR2: SGHTA and FQGNSA. J gave up 2 bases and V 8 bases, and 11 bases lay outside the gene matches. The CDR3 sequence is CASAYTGTANTEAFF. Here the CDR3 DNA reads TGTGCCAGCGCATATACCGGGACAGCAAACACTGAAGCTTTCTTT.

J is TRBJ1-2 and V is TRBV19, with 11 nucleotides matching TRBD1. After removal of 7 bases from V and 8 bases from J, the junction contained 9 bases not matched to a gene. This CDR3 has 14 amino acids. Germline lookup yields CDR1 LNHDA and CDR2 SQIVND (reference sequence). As DNA, the CDR3 is TGTGCCAGTATTTCCGGACAGGGGGCGGGAGGCTACACCTTC. Encoded protein: CASISGQGAGGYTF.

This clone has only one observation. The chain combines TRBV3-1 (or the pseudogene TRBV3-2) with TRBJ2-7; no clear D. Trimming took off 0 bases at V and 9 bases at J, with 9 bases between the two ends. The CDR3 length is 12 residues. CDR1 is LGHDT, CDR2 YNNKEL, per germline (reference sequence). The CDR3 region has the DNA TGTGCCAGCAGCCAAGATGAGAGAGGGCAGTACTTC. This translates into CASSQDERGQYF.

Points on this clone: Other DNA sequences of this sample code for an identical CDR3. This rearrangement joins TRBV18 to TRBJ1-3; a weak D match, TRBD1 (5 bases). Germline CDR1 reads KGHSH; CDR2 reads LQKENI. V was clipped by 0 bases and J by 0 bases, with 9 bases between them. This CDR3 is 16 amino acids long. The CDR3 here is CASSPPGGLSGNTIYF. CDR3 nucleotides: TGTGCCAGCTCACCACCGGGGGGACTCTCTGGAAACACCATATATTTT.

The chain carries TRBV5-4 and TRBJ1-2, with a tentative D call TRBD1 (5 bases). Trimming cost V 0 bases and J 2 bases, with 17 bases left between them. The CDR3 length is 17 residues. In germline, CDR1 is SGHNT, CDR2 YYREEE (reference sequence). CDR3 nucleotides: TGTGCCAGCAGCTTGGATGGAGGGACGGGACTAAACTATGGCTACACCTTC. Protein: CASSLDGGTGLNYGYTF.

The chain carries TRBV28 and TRBJ1-4; D possibly corresponds to TRBD1 (6 bases). V lost 6 bases, J lost 6 bases, and 14 bases lay in between. CDR3 length: 14 residues. The germline V gene encodes CDR1 MDHEN and CDR2 SYDVKM. CDR3 sequence reads: CASRSGTQYEKLFF. In nucleotides, the CDR3 is TGTGCCAGCAGGTCCGGGACACAGTATGAAAAACTGTTTTTT.